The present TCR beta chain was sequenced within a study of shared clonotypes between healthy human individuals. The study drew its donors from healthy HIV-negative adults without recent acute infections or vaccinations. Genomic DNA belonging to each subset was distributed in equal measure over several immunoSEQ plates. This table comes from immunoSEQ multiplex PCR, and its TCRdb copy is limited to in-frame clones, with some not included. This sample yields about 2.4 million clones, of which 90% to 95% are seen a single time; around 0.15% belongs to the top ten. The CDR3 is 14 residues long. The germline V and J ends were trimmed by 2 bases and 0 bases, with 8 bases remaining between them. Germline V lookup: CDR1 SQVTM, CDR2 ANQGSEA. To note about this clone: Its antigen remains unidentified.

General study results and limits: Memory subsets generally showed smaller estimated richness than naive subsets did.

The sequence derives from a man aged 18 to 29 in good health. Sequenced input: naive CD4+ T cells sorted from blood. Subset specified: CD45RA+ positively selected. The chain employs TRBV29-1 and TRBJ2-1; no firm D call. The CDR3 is CSVEPRSSYNEQFF. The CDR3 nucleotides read TGCAGCGTTGAACCCCGGAGCTCCTACAATGAGCAGTTCTTC.